This T cell receptor (beta chain) originates from a study of beta chain features in type 1 diabetes. The CDR3 contains 15 residues. CDR1 and CDR2 from the germline V gene are MDHEN and SYDVKM. Trimming took 6 bases from V and 2 from J, leaving 14 bases between them. The investigators reverse transcribed all of the isolated RNA, so they sequenced expressed TCRB transcripts. Libraries were prepared by immunoSEQ multiplex PCR; TCRdb keeps only in-frame clonotypes and omits some of them. The sample carries around 310,000 clones, roughly 11% recorded once. This clone is a singleton in its sample. Sequenced material: naive CD4+ T cells from blood. The chain has TRBV28 and TRBJ1-5; D possibly corresponds to TRBD1 (5 bases). The clonotype was recovered from a woman aged 30 to 39 in good health. CDR3 protein: CASRASGLGNQPQHF. As DNA, the CDR3 is TGTGCCAGCAGGGCTTCAGGGTTGGGCAATCAGCCCCAGCATTTT.